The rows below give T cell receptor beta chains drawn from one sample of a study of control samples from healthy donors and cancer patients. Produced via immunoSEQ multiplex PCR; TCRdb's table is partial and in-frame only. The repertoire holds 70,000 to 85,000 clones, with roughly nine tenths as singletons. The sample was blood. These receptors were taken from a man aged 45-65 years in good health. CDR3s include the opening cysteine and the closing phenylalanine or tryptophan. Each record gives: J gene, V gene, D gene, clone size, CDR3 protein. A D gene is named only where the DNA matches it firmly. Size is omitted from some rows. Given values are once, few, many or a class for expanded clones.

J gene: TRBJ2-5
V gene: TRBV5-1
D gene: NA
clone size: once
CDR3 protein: CASSVWRGETQYF

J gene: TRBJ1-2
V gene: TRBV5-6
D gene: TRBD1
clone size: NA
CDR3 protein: CASSLGTGSFSNYGYTF

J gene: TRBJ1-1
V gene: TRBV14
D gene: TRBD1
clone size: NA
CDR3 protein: CASSQRTGMNTEAFF

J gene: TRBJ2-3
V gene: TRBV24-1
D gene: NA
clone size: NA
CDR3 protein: CATSRPLEGDRTDTQYF

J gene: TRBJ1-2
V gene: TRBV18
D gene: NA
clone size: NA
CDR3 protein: CASSPPGVRQGGGYTF

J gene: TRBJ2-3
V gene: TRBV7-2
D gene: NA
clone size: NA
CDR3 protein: CASSSYGSGSNTQYF

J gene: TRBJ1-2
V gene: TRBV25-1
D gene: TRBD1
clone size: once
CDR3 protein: CASRTGGDYGYTF

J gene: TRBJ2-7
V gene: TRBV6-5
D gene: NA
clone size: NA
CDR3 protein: CASSYSDIGREKYF

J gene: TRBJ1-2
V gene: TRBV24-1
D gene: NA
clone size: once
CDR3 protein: CATSDFGYGYTF

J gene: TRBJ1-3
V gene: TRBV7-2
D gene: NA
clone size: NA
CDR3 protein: CASSSSGNSGNTIYF

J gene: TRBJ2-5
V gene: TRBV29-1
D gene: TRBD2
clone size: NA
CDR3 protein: CSVIAGGTETQYF

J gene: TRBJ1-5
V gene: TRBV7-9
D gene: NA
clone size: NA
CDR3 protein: CASSPDGYQPQHF

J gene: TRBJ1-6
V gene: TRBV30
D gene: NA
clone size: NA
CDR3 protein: CAWSVSGNSPLHF

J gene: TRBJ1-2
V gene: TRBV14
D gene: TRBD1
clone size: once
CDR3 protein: CASSPDRVINSYTF

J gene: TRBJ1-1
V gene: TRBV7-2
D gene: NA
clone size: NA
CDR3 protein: CASSLARENTEAFF

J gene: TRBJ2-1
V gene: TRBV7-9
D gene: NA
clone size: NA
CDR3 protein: CASTKGGWNYNEQFF

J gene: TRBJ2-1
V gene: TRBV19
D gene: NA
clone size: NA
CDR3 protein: CASSRGQNNEQFF

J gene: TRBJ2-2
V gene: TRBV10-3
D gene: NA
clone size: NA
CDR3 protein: CAISQGFTGELFF

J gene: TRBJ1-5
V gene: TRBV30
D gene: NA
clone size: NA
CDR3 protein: CAWGRDSNQPQHF

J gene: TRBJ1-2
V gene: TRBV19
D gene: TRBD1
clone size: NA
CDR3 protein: CASSIGGTGGEYGYTF

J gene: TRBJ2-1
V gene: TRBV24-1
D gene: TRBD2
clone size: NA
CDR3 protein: CATSVAGSYNEQFF

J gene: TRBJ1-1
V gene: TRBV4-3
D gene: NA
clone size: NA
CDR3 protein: CASSRVDGAEAFF

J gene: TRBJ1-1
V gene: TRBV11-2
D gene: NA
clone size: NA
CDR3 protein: CASSPPRHRNTEAFF

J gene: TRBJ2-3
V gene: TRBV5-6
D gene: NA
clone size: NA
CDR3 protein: CASSFGSLDTQYF

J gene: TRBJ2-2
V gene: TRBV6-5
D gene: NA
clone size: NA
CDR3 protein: CASSPTGLTGELFF

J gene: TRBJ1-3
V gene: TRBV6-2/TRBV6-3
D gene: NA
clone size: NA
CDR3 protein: CASSVSAPNTIYF

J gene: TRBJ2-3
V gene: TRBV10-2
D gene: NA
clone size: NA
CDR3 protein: CASSPNTDTQYF

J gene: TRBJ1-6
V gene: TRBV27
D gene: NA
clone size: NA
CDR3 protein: CASSWEGNSPLHF

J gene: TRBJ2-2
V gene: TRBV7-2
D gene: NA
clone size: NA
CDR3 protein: CASSLGGPSGELFF

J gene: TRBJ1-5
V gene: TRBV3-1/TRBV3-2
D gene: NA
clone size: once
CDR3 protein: CASSQGWQGNQPQHF

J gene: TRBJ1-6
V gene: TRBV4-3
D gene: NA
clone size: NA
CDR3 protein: CASSQESSVGSPLHF

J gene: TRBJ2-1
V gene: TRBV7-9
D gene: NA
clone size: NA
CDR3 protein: CASSSNEQFF

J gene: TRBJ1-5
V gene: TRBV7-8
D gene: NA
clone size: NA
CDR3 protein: CASSLALGNQPQHF

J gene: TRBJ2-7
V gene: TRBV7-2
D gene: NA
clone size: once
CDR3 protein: CASSLKQGPAYEQYF

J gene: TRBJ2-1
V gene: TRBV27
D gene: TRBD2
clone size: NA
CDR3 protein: CASSSLAGSYNEQFF

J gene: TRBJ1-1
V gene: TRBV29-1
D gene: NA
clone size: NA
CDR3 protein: CSVESGPGEAFF

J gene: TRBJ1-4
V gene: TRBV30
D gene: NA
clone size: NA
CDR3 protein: CAWSEFQGGLFF

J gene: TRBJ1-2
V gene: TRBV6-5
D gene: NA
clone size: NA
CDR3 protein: CASSYRAYGYTF

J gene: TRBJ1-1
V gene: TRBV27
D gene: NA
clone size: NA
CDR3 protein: CASSLSANTEAFF

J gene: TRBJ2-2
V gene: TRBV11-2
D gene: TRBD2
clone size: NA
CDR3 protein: CASSLGLEGGELFF

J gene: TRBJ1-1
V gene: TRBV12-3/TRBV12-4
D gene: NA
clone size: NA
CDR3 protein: CASRLTGNTEAFF

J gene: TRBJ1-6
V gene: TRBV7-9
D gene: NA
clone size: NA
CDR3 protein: CASSLAGQYNSPLHF

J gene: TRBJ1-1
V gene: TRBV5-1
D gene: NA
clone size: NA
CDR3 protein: CASSLAGFTAQEEAFF

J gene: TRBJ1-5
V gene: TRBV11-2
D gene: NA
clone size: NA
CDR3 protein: CASSPTGISNQPQHF

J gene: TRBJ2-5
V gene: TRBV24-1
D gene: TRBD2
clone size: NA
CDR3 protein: CATSDSGLAGQETQYF

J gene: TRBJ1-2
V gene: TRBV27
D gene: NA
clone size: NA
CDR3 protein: CASGDLLYGYTF

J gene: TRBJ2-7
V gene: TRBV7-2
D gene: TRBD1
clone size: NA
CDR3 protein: CASSILGQGPGEQYF

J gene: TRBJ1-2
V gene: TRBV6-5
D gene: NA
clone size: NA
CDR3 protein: CASSYSGGNYGYTF